A single sample gave rise to the 2 T cell receptor beta chains below, sequenced in a study of shared clonotypes between healthy human individuals. Generated by immunoSEQ multiplex PCR, the TCRdb table keeps only in-frame clones and is missing some. This table holds over a million clones, approximately 80% found once. Sequencing used memory CD4+ T cells from PBMCs. The subset is: CD45RA-negative fraction. These receptors were obtained from a man aged 18 to 35 in good health. Some clones in this sample may be carry-over from other donors' samples.

This clone was recorded at least ten times. Other nucleotide sequences from this sample produce the same CDR3. V gene TRBV6-1 combines with J gene TRBJ1-1, with 9 bases fitting TRBD1. The CDR3 has 13 amino acids. Germline V lookup: CDR1 MNHNS, CDR2 SASEGT. The trim removed 6 bases at V and 3 bases at J, leaving 2 bases unmatched. The CDR3 nucleotides read TGTGCCAGCAGGGGACAGGGTGACACTGAAGCTTTCTTT. Amino acid sequence: CASRGQGDTEAFF.

The rearrangement uses TRBV4-3 and TRBJ2-1; D may correspond to TRBD1 or TRBD2 (6 bases each). CDR3 length: 16 amino acids. Between the trimmed V and J ends, which lost 2 bases and 6 bases, there was a span of 17 bases. Germline V gene data show CDR1 as LGHNA and CDR2 as YSLEER. The DNA of the CDR3 is TGCGCCAGCAGCCAAACACAGGGAGAGGGGGGCAATGAGCAGTTCTTC. Residues: CASSQTQGEGGNEQFF.